These T cell receptor beta chains were read from a single sample in a study of blood T cell repertoires in COVID-19. Profiled with immunoSEQ multiplex PCR; TCRdb holds only in-frame clones, not every one. The table shows under 110,000 clones, with about 89% occurring only once. The sequencing sample was made of peripheral blood. The source is a man in his fifties or sixties with acute or convalescent COVID-19. Each CDR3 is given with its conserved first and last residue. The D gene is left open where the match is weak. Expanded clones get a size class; other rows say once, few or many, or leave the size out.

v_gene	j_gene	abundance	d_gene	CDR3nt	CDR3aa
TRBV12-3/TRBV12-4	TRBJ1-4	-	-	TGTGCCAGCAGTCTAACCATGACTGGGCTGTTTTTT	CASSLTMTGLFF
TRBV5-5	TRBJ2-7	few	TRBD1	TGTGCCAGCAGCACGGACAGGTCTAATATTATCTACGAGCAGTACTTC	CASSTDRSNIIYEQYF
TRBV3-1/TRBV3-2	TRBJ1-6	-	-	TGTGCCAGCAGATACAGCGGTGTAAATAATTCACCCCTCCACTTT	CASRYSGVNNSPLHF
TRBV7-9	TRBJ1-3	-	-	TGTGCCAGCAGCTTAGGCCAGACTGGAAACACCATATATTTT	CASSLGQTGNTIYF
TRBV18	TRBJ1-1	-	-	TGTGCCAGCTCACCTTCGACAGGAGCCAAGAACACTGAAGCTTTCTTT	CASSPSTGAKNTEAFF
TRBV5-4	TRBJ1-1	-	-	TGTGCCAGCAGCCACGTTTGGGCGAACACTGAAGCTTTCTTT	CASSHVWANTEAFF
TRBV18	TRBJ1-1	-	-	TGTGCCAGCTCACCAGATGGACAGAAGAACACTGAAGCTTTCTTT	CASSPDGQKNTEAFF
TRBV6-1	TRBJ2-7	once	TRBD1	TGTGCCAGCAGTGAAGTAGGGACAGTGCTATCCTACGAGCAGTACTTC	CASSEVGTVLSYEQYF
TRBV11-2	TRBJ2-2	-	TRBD2	TGTGCCAGCAGCTTAGATAGTCCGGCGGGGGGAAACACCGGGGAGCTGTTTTTT	CASSLDSPAGGNTGELFF
TRBV11-2	TRBJ1-1	-	TRBD1	TGTGCCAGCAGCCCCAATCTGGGGACAGTGAACACTGAAGCTTTCTTT	CASSPNLGTVNTEAFF
TRBV5-1	TRBJ2-5	-	TRBD2	TGCGCCAGCAGCTTTCTAGCGGGGCCCCAAGAGACCCAGTACTTC	CASSFLAGPQETQYF
TRBV6-1	TRBJ1-1	-	-	TGTGCCAGCAGTGAAGGTGCCTGGAGGGTAGAAGCTTTCTTT	CASSEGAWRVEAFF
TRBV6-5	TRBJ2-2	-	-	TGTGCCAGCAAAGGACAATCGAACACCGGGGAGCTGTTTTTT	CASKGQSNTGELFF
TRBV18	TRBJ2-3	-	-	TGTGCCAGCTCACCCGGGGGATATACGCAGTATTTT	CASSPGGYTQYF
TRBV6-5	TRBJ1-1	-	TRBD1	TGTGCCAGCGGAGCCGGACAGGGGATCACTGAAGCTTTCTTT	CASGAGQGITEAFF
TRBV9	TRBJ1-5	-	-	TGTGCCAGCAGCGTAACAGCCGAACTGGCACAGGGCCTGGGCAATCAGCCCCAGCATTTT	CASSVTAELAQGLGNQPQHF
TRBV19	TRBJ2-3	-	TRBD2	TGTGCCAGTAGTATAGGACTAGCGGGCAACACAGATACGCAGTATTTT	CASSIGLAGNTDTQYF
TRBV5-4	TRBJ2-1	-	TRBD2	TGTGCCAGCAGCCAAATCCTACTAGCGGGGGGGAATGAGCAGTTCTTC	CASSQILLAGGNEQFF
TRBV5-1	TRBJ2-3	-	-	TGCGCCAGCAGCTTGGCCTGGGGGGGCACAGATACGCAGTATTTT	CASSLAWGGTDTQYF
TRBV7-6	TRBJ1-2	-	TRBD1	TGTGCCAGCAGCCAGGGGGGCGGCTACACCTTC	CASSQGGGYTF
TRBV18	TRBJ2-3	-	-	TGTGCCAGCTCACTGACTAGCACAGATACGCAGTATTTT	CASSLTSTDTQYF
TRBV25-1	TRBJ2-1	-	-	TGTGCCAGCAGTGAGCACAGCCCTACACAGGGGCAGTTCTTC	CASSEHSPTQGQFF
TRBV2	TRBJ1-2	-	-	TGTGCCAGCAGTGAGGCGCCTCCGGAGCGACGAAACTATGGCTACACCTTC	CASSEAPPERRNYGYTF
TRBV6-2/TRBV6-3	TRBJ1-5	-	-	TGTGCCAGCAGTCCCGGGACAACCAATCAGCCCCAGCATTTT	CASSPGTTNQPQHF
TRBV12-3/TRBV12-4	TRBJ1-6	-	TRBD1	TGTGCCAGCAGGACAGGGGTTAATTCACCCCTCCACTTT	CASRTGVNSPLHF
TRBV7-9	TRBJ2-7	-	TRBD1	TGTGCCAGCAGCCGTGGACAGGGGGCGATCTACGAGCAGTACTTC	CASSRGQGAIYEQYF
TRBV19	TRBJ1-5	-	TRBD1	TGTGCCAGTAGTAGTAGGACAGGGGCGGGCAATCAGCCCCAGCATTTT	CASSSRTGAGNQPQHF
TRBV27	TRBJ1-1	-	-	TGTGCCAGCAGTTTTTTAGGAGGGAACACTGAAGCTTTCTTT	CASSFLGGNTEAFF
TRBV28	TRBJ1-6	-	-	TGTGCCAGCAGCTTACCGTTACAGGGTGGTAATTCACCCCTCCACTTT	CASSLPLQGGNSPLHF
TRBV2	TRBJ1-6	-	TRBD1	TGTGCCAGCAGCGTGACAGGGGTAGGAAATTCACCCCTCCACTTT	CASSVTGVGNSPLHF
TRBV5-8	TRBJ1-2	-	TRBD1	TGTGCCAGCAGCTCAGCAGGGGGCTTTGGCTACACCTTC	CASSSAGGFGYTF
TRBV5-1	TRBJ2-2	-	-	TGCGCCAGCAGCTTTGGGGCAGGCACCGGGGAGCTGTTTTTT	CASSFGAGTGELFF
TRBV2	TRBJ1-2	-	TRBD1	TGTGCCAGCTTGGACAGGGGATTCGGGGGCTACACCTTC	CASLDRGFGGYTF
TRBV2	TRBJ1-5	-	-	TGTGCCAGCAGTGAATTTAGTCATAGCAATCAGCCCCAGCATTTT	CASSEFSHSNQPQHF
TRBV6-2/TRBV6-3	TRBJ1-5	once	-	TGTGCCAGCAGTTGGGAGCGGGATCAGCCCCAGCATTTT	CASSWERDQPQHF
TRBV15	TRBJ2-3	-	TRBD2	TGTGCCACCAGCAGAGAGGGACTAGCGGACACAGATACGCAGTATTTT	CATSREGLADTDTQYF
TRBV6-5	TRBJ1-1	-	-	TGTGCCAGCAACCCACGGGACACTAACACTGAAGCTTTCTTT	CASNPRDTNTEAFF
TRBV6-5	TRBJ2-7	-	TRBD1	TGTGCCAGCAGGGGACAGGGAAAGACCTACGAGCAGTACTTC	CASRGQGKTYEQYF
TRBV3-1/TRBV3-2	TRBJ1-6	-	TRBD1	TGTGCCAGCAGCTGGTGGGACAGCACGCGCAATTCACCCCTCCACTTT	CASSWWDSTRNSPLHF
TRBV10-1	TRBJ1-6	-	-	TGCGCCAGCAGTGCGGCAGGGTATTCACCCCTCCACTTT	CASSAAGYSPLHF
TRBV21-1	TRBJ2-1	-	-	TGTGCCAGCAGCATGGGCAGGTCGGATGAGCAGTTCTTC	CASSMGRSDEQFF
TRBV5-1	TRBJ1-2	-	-	TGCGCCAGCAGCTTGGGGCAGGTGAAAGATGGCTACACCTTC	CASSLGQVKDGYTF
TRBV10-2	TRBJ1-2	-	-	TGCGCCAGCAGTGAGGGTGAACAGGCGAACTATGGCTACACCTTC	CASSEGEQANYGYTF
TRBV11-3	TRBJ2-1	-	TRBD2	TGTGCCAGCAGCCCAAGGACTAGCGGGGGGGCCCAGGTTGGTGAGCAGTTCTTC	CASSPRTSGGAQVGEQFF
TRBV7-8	TRBJ2-1	-	-	TGTGCCAGCAGCTTATACGCACTCCGGGGCAATGAGCAGTTCTTC	CASSLYALRGNEQFF
TRBV5-8	TRBJ2-1	-	-	TGTGCCAGCAGCTTTTTCGGGAACGCCTATGAGCAGTTCTTC	CASSFFGNAYEQFF
TRBV29-1	TRBJ1-2	-	-	TGCAGCGCCCGGGGTTCCTATGGCTACACCTTC	CSARGSYGYTF
TRBV20-1	TRBJ1-6	-	-	TGCAGTGCTAGTGCCCCCAGGGATAATTCACCCCTCCACTTT	CSASAPRDNSPLHF
TRBV5-6	TRBJ1-5	-	-	TGTGCCAGCAGCTTTTCGGGTAATCAGCCCCAGCATTTT	CASSFSGNQPQHF
TRBV10-3	TRBJ1-5	-	-	TGTGCCATCAGTGCCCATGACAATAGCAATCAGCCCCAGCATTTT	CAISAHDNSNQPQHF
TRBV6-2/TRBV6-3	TRBJ2-3	-	TRBD2	TGTGCCAGCAGCCCTTTGCGACTAGCGAAGACAGATACGCAGTATTTT	CASSPLRLAKTDTQYF
TRBV4-3	TRBJ1-4	-	TRBD1	TGCGCCAGCAGCCAAGATCGTGCAGGGGGCCCCGGGGAAAAACTGTTTTTT	CASSQDRAGGPGEKLFF